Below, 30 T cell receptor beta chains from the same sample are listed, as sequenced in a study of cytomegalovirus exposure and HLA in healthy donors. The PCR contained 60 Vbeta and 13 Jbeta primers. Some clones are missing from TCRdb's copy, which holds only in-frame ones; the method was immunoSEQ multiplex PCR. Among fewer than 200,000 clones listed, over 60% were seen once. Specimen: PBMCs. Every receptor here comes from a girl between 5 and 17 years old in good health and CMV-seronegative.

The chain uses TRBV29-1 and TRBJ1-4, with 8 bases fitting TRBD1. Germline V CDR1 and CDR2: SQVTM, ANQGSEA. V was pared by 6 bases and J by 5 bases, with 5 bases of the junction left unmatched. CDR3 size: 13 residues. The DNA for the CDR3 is TGCAGCGTCAGACAGGGGTTGAATGAAAAACTGTTTTTT. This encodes CSVRQGLNEKLFF. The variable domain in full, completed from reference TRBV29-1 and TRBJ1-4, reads SAVISQKPSRDICQRGTSLTIQCQVDSQVTMMFWYRQQPGQSLTLIATANQGSEATYESGFVIDKFPISRPNLTFSTLTVSNMSPEDSSIYLCSVRQGLNEKLFFGSGTQLSVL.

The CDR3 bases are TGTGCCAGCAGTGAACTCGGTGGAACTAATGAAAAACTGTTTTTT. Protein product: CASSELGGTNEKLFF. The V gene is TRBV2, the J gene TRBJ1-4; unclear D gene. This CDR3 has 15 amino acids. The ends were cut back, 2 bases at V and 1 base at J, with 8 bases in the middle. Germline CDR1 SNHLY, CDR2 FYNNEI.

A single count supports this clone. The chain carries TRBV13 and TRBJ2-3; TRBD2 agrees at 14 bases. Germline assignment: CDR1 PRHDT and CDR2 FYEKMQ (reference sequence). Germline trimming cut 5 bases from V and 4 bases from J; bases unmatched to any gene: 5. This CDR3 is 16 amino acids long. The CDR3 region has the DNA TGTGCCAGCAGCGGAACGGGACTAGCGGGGGCAGATACGCAGTATTTT. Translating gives CASSGTGLAGADTQYF.

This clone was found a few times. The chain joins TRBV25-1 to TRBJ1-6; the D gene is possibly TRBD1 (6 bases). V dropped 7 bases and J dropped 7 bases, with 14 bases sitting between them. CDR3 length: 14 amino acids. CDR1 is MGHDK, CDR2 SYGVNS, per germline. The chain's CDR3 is CASKITGKNSPLHF. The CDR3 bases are TGTGCCAGCAAAATCACAGGGAAGAATTCACCCCTCCACTTT.

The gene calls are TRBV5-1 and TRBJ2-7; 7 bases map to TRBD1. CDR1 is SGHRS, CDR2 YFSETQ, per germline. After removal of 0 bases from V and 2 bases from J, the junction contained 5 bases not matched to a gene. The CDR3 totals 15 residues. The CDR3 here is CASSLAQGTAYEQYF. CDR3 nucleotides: TGCGCCAGCAGCTTGGCACAGGGGACAGCCTACGAGCAGTACTTC.

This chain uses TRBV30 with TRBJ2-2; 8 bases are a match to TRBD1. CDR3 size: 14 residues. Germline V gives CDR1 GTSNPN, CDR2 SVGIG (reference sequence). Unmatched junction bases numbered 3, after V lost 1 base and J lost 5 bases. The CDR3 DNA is TGTGCCTGGAGTGGCTGGACAGGGACCGGGGAGCTGTTTTTT. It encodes CAWSGWTGTGELFF.

This CDR3 reads CSGVASGNTIYF. The DNA for the CDR3 is TGCAGCGGGGTAGCTTCTGGAAACACCATATATTTT. The chain joins TRBV29-1 to TRBJ1-3; no clear D gene. Trimming removed 7 bases from V and 1 base from J, with 8 bases in between. The germline CDR1 and CDR2 sequences are SQVTM and ANQGSEA. This CDR3 region has 12 residues.

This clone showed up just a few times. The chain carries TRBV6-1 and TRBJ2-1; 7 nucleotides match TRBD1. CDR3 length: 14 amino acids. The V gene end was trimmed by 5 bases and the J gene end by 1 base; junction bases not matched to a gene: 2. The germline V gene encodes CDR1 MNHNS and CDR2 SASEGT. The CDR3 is CASSRDSSYNEQFF. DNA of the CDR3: TGTGCCAGCAGTCGGGACAGTTCCTACAATGAGCAGTTCTTC.

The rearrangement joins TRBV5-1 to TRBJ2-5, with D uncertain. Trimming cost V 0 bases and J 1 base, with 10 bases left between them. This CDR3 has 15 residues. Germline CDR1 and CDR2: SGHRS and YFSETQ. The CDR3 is CASSLAEAAQETQYF. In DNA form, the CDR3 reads TGCGCCAGCAGCTTGGCCGAGGCGGCCCAAGAGACCCAGTACTTC. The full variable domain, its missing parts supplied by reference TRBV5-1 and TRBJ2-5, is KAGVTQTPRYLIKTRGQQVTLSCSPISGHRSVSWYQQTPGQGLQFLFEYFSETQRNKGNFPGRFSGRQFSNSRSEMNVSTLELGDSALYLCASSLAEAAQETQYFGPGTRLLVL.

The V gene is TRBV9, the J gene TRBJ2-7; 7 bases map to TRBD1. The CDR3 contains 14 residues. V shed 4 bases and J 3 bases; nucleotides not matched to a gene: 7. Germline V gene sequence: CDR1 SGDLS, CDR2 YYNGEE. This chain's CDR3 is CASSPRTGGYEQYF. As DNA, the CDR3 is TGTGCCAGCAGCCCAAGGACAGGAGGCTACGAGCAGTACTTC.

Here the CDR3 reads CASSRDRGHEQYF. CDR3 coding DNA: TGTGCCAGCAGTCGGGACAGGGGCCACGAGCAGTACTTC. The V call is TRBV6-5, the J call TRBJ2-7; 10 bases are a match to TRBD1. J lost 5 bases, V lost 5 bases, and 3 bases had no gene match. From germline, CDR1 is MNHEY and CDR2 SVGAGI. This CDR3 has 13 residues.

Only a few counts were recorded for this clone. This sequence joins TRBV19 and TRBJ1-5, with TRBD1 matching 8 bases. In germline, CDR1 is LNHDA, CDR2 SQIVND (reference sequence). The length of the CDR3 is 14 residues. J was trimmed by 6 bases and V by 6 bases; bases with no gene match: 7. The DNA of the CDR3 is TGTGCCAGTAGCCCCGACAGGGGTCCTCAGCCCCAGCATTTT. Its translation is CASSPDRGPQPQHF.

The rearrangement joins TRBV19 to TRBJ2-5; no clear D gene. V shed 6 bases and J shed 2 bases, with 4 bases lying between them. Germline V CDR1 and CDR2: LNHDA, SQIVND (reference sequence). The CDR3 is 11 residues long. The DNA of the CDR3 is TGTGCCAGTAGCCAACAAGAGACCCAGTACTTC. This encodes CASSQQETQYF.

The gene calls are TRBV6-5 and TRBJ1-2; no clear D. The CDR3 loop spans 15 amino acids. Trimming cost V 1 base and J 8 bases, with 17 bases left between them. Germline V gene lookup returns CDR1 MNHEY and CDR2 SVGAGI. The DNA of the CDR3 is TGTGCCAGCAGTTACTACGGCTCATTAACAGAGGGCTACACCTTC. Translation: CASSYYGSLTEGYTF.

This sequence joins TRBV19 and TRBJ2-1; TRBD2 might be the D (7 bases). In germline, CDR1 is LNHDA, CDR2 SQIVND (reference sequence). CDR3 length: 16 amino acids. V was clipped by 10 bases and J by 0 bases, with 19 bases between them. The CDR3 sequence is CATRKGGAGSYNEQFF. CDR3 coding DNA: TGTGCCACCCGAAAGGGGGGGGCCGGCTCCTACAATGAGCAGTTCTTC.

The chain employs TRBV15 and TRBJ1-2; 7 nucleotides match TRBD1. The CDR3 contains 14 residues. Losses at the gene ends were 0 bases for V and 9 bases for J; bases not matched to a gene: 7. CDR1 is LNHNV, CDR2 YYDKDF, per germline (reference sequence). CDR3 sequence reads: CATSRDLQGDRYTF. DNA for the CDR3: TGTGCCACCAGCAGAGATCTTCAGGGGGATCGCTACACCTTC.

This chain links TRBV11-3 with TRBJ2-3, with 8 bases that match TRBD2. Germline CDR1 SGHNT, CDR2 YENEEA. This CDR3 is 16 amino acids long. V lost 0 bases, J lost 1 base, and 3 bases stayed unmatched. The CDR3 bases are TGTGCCAGCAGCTTAGACGGGGGGGCCGGCACAGATACGCAGTATTTT. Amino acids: CASSLDGGAGTDTQYF. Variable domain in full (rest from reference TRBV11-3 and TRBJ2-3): EAGVVQSPRYKIIEKKQPVAFWCNPISGHNTLYWYLQNLGQGPELLIRYENEEAVDDSQLPKDRFSAERLKGVDSTLKIQPAELGDSAVYLCASSLDGGAGTDTQYFGPGTRLTVL.

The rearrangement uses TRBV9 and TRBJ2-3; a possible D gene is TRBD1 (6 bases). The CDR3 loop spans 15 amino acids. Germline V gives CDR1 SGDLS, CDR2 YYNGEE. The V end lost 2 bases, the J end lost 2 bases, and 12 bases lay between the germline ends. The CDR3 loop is CASSVGDTHTDTQYF. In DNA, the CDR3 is TGTGCCAGCAGCGTCGGGGACACCCACACAGATACGCAGTATTTT.

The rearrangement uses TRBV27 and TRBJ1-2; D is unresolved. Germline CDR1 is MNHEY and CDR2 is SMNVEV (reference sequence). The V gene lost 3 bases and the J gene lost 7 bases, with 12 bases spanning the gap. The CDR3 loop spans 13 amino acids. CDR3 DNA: TGTGCCAGCAGTTTTCAAGCAGGCAGTGGCTACACCTTC. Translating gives CASSFQAGSGYTF.

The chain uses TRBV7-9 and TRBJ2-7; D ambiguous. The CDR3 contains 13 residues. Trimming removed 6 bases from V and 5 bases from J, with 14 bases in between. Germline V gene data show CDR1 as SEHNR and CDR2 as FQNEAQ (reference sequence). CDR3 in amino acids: CASSIDELHEQYF. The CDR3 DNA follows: TGTGCCAGCAGTATCGATGAACTGCACGAGCAGTACTTC.

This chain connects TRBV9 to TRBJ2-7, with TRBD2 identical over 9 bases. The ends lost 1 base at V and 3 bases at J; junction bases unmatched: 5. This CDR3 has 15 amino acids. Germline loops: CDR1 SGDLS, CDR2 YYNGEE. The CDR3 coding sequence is TGTGCCAGCAGCGTAAGCGGGGGGTCGTTCTACGAGCAGTACTTC. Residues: CASSVSGGSFYEQYF.

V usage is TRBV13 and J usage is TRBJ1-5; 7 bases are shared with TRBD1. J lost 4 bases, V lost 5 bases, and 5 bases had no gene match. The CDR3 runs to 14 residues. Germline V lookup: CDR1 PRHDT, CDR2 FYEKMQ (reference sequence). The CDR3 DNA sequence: TGTGCCAGCAGCATAGCGACAGGGAATCAGCCCCAGCATTTT. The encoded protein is CASSIATGNQPQHF.

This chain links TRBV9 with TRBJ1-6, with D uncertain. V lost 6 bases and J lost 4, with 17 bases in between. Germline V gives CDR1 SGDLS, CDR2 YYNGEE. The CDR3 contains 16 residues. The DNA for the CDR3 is TGTGCCAGCACCTCATCGAGGGATAGGTATAATTCACCCCTCCACTTT. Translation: CASTSSRDRYNSPLHF.

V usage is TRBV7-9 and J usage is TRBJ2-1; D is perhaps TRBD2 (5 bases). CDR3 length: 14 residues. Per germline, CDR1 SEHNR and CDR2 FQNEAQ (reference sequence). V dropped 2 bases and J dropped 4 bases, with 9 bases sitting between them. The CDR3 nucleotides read TGTGCCAGCAGCTTAAAGGGCGGGTACAATGAGCAGTTCTTC. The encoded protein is CASSLKGGYNEQFF.

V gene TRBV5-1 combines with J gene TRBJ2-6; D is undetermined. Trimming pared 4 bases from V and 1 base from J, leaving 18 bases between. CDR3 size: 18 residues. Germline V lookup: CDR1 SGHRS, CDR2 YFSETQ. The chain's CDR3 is CASSPWVGQTSGANVLTF. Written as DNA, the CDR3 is TGCGCCAGCAGCCCTTGGGTGGGCCAGACGTCTGGGGCCAACGTCCTGACTTTC.

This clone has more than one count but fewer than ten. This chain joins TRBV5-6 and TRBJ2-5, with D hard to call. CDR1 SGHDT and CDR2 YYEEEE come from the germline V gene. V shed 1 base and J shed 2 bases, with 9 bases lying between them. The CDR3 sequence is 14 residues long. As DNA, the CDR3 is TGTGCCAGCAGCTTGTTCCGTCAGCAAGAGACCCAGTACTTC. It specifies CASSLFRQQETQYF. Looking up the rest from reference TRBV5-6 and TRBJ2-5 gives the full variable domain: DAGVTQSPTHLIKTRGQQVTLRCSPKSGHDTVSWYQQALGQGPQFIFQYYEEEERQRGNFPDRFSGHQFPNYSSELNVNALLLGDSALYLCASSLFRQQETQYFGPGTRLLVL.

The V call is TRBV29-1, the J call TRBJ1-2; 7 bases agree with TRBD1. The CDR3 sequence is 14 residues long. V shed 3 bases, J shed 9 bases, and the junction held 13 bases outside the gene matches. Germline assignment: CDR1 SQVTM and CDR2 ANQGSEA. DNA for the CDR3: TGCAGCGTTGAGGACTCGACAGGGAGTGGAAGCTACACCTTC. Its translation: CSVEDSTGSGSYTF.

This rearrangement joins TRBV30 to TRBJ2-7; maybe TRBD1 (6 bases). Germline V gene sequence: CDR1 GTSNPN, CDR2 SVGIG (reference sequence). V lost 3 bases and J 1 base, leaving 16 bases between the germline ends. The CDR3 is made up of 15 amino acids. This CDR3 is CAWSKTGSRSYEQYF. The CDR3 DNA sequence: TGTGCCTGGAGCAAAACAGGGAGTCGGTCCTACGAGCAGTACTTC. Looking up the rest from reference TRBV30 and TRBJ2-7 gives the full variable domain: SQTIHQWPATLVQPVGSPLSLECTVEGTSNPNLYWYRQAAGRGLQLLFYSVGIGQISSEVPQNLSASRPQDRQFILSSKKLLLSDSGFYLCAWSKTGSRSYEQYFGPGTRLTVT.

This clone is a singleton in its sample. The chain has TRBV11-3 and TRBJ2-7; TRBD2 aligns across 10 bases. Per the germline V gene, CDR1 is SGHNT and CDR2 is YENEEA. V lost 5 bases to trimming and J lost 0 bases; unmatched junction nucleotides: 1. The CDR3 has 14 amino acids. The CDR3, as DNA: TGTGCCAGCAGCCCTAGCGGGGGCTCCTACGAGCAGTACTTC. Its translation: CASSPSGGSYEQYF.

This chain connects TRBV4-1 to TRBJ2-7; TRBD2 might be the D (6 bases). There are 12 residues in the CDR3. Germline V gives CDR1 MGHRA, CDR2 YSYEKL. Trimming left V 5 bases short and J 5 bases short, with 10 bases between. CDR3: CASSTLANEQYF. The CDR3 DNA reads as TGCGCCAGCAGCACACTAGCTAACGAGCAGTACTTC.